These 22 T cell receptor beta chains share one sample of origin, sequenced in a study of human T cells and chemical hapten exposure. TCRdb independently ran MiXCR on the RACE reads; one entry per CDR3 protein. The sample includes some 380,000 distinct CDR3 sequences, more than 4.5% seen only once; the top ten take 2% to 2.5%. Regarding time point: patch test 1, 2 weeks after DPC sensitization. Treatment noted: therapeutic diphenylcyclopropenone sensitization with weekly scalp DPC. The material was whole blood, obtained in connection with sensitization to the hapten diphenylcyclopropenone (DPC). Source of these receptors: a woman between 50 and 59 years old with alopecia areata. Some clones in this sample may be carry-over from other donors' samples.

The table lists this clonotype with many counts. The chain is built from TRBV20-1 and TRBJ1-5, with a possible D match to TRBD1 (5 bases). This CDR3 is built from 13 residues. Per the germline V gene, CDR1 is DFQATT and CDR2 is SNEGSKA (reference sequence). The V end lost 3 bases, the J end lost 4 bases, and 10 bases lay between the germline ends. The chain's CDR3 is CSASGAGNQPQHF. As DNA, the CDR3 is TGCAGTGCTAGTGGGGCGGGAAATCAGCCCCAGCATTTT.

Ten or more counts support this clonotype. This chain joins TRBV6-5 and TRBJ2-4, with D perhaps given as TRBD1 or TRBD2 (5 bases each). V gave up 2 bases and J gave up 6 bases, with 14 bases separating them. The length of the CDR3 is 15 residues. Germline loops: CDR1 MNHEY, CDR2 SVGAGI. CDR3 DNA: TGTGCCAGCAGTTACGGGAAGGGGAGCATAAACATTCAGTACTTC. Translation gives CASSYGKGSINIQYF.

This clonotype was detected ten times or more. The chain joins TRBV20-1 to TRBJ1-4; TRBD1 might be the D (5 bases). CDR1 DFQATT and CDR2 SNEGSKA come from the germline V gene (reference sequence). The CDR3 has 14 residues. The V and J ends lost 6 bases and 0 bases respectively, with 11 bases between them. The CDR3: CSAEDISTNEKLFF. CDR3 DNA sequence: TGCAGTGCCGAGGACATCTCAACTAATGAAAAACTGTTTTTT.

In this sample, this clonotype turned up many times. In DNA, the CDR3 is TGCAGCGTTGAAAACTTCGGTTACACCTTC. It is translated as CSVENFGYTF. The J gene is TRBJ1-2, the V gene TRBV29-1; unclear D gene. Trimming removed 2 bases at V and 11 bases at J, with 9 bases between. Germline V CDR1 and CDR2: SQVTM, ANQGSEA. The length of the CDR3 is 10 residues.

This clonotype came up many times. The chain recombines TRBV29-1 with TRBJ2-5; 7 bases match TRBD2. The CDR3 contains 12 residues. CDR1 is SQVTM and CDR2 is ANQGSEA in the germline V gene. Trimming at V came to 6 bases and at J to 5 bases, leaving 6 bases not matched to a gene. Here the CDR3 DNA reads TGCAGCGTGGGAGGGAGTCAGGAGACCCAGTACTTC. Protein: CSVGGSQETQYF.

This clonotype was seen only once. V gene TRBV7-2 combines with J gene TRBJ2-7; 15 bases are a match to TRBD2. With V trimmed by 4 bases and J by 1 base, 8 bases remained unmatched. The CDR3 runs 18 residues. CDR1 SGHTA and CDR2 FQGNSA come from the germline V gene. The CDR3 reads CASSSRTSGGVGSYEQYF. The CDR3 nucleotides are TGTGCCAGCAGCTCCCGGACTAGCGGGGGGGTCGGATCCTACGAGCAGTACTTC.

This clonotype was observed a few times. This chain links TRBV9 with TRBJ1-6, with no clear D. V was clipped by 0 bases and J by 9 bases, with 13 bases between them. The CDR3 sequence is 15 residues long. CDR1 and CDR2 from the germline V gene are SGDLS and YYNGEE. CDR3 sequence (DNA): TGTGCCAGCAGCGTAGAGGGCCTGAATGGTTCACCCCTCCACTTT. The encoded protein is CASSVEGLNGSPLHF. Drawing the rest from reference TRBV9 and TRBJ1-6, the complete variable domain is DSGVTQTPKHLITATGQRVTLRCSPRSGDLSVYWYQQSLDQGLQFLIQYYNGEERAKGNILERFSAQQFPDLHSELNLSSLELGDSALYFCASSVEGLNGSPLHFGNGTRLTVT.

The chain joins TRBV7-2 to TRBJ2-5, with a weak D call TRBD2 (6 bases). Trimming pared 5 bases from V and 1 base from J, leaving 11 bases between. The CDR3 sequence is 14 residues long. Germline values: CDR1 SGHTA, CDR2 FQGNSA. CDR3 region: CASSPWRGQETQYF. CDR3 DNA: TGTGCCAGCAGCCCCTGGAGGGGCCAAGAGACCCAGTACTTC.

This clonotype occurred many times. The chain carries TRBV27 and TRBJ1-5; D unclear. From germline, CDR1 is MNHEY and CDR2 SMNVEV (reference sequence). CDR3 length: 13 amino acids. The V and J ends lost 0 bases and 7 bases respectively, with 7 bases between them. CDR3 region: CASSLSSVQPQHF. Here the CDR3 DNA reads TGTGCCAGCAGTTTATCGTCGGTGCAGCCCCAGCATTTT.

This chain uses TRBV27 with TRBJ2-3; possibly TRBD2 for D (6 bases). CDR1 MNHEY and CDR2 SMNVEV come from the germline V gene (reference sequence). The CDR3 is made up of 15 amino acids. Trimming removed 5 bases from V and 2 bases from J, with 14 bases in between. CDR3 amino acids: CASSSRERFTDTQYF. In DNA, the CDR3 is TGTGCCAGCAGTAGCCGGGAGCGATTCACAGATACGCAGTATTTT.

This clonotype came up many times. V and J are TRBV12-5 and TRBJ1-4; TRBD1 aligns across 8 bases. From germline, CDR1 is LGHNT and CDR2 FRNRAP. CDR3 length: 14 amino acids. After removal of 6 bases from V and 3 bases from J, the junction contained 3 bases not matched to a gene. CDR3 sequence: CASGRGQANEKLFF. CDR3 bases: TGTGCTAGTGGGCGGGGACAGGCTAATGAAAAACTGTTTTTT.

The chain links TRBV21-1 to TRBJ2-1; the table's D gene call, TRBD2, was not cross checked with the DNA. TRBV21-1 is a pseudogene locus. CDR3 length: 14 amino acids. CDR3: CASTPSGRNNEQFF. The CDR3 DNA follows: TGTGCCAGCACCCCGAGCGGGAGAAATAATGAGCAGTTCTTC.

This clonotype was recorded many times. The chain employs TRBV7-8 and TRBJ1-4, with TRBD1 as a possible D gene (5 bases). Trimming cost V 1 base and J 0 bases, with 9 bases left between them. Germline V gives CDR1 SGHVS, CDR2 FQNEAQ. The CDR3 is made up of 16 amino acids. The DNA of the CDR3 is TGTGCCAGCAGCTTAGTCAGGGCCCCAACTAATGAAAAACTGTTTTTT. It encodes CASSLVRAPTNEKLFF.

This clonotype was seen a few times. This chain links TRBV28 with TRBJ2-1; no clear D gene. The CDR3 is 14 residues long. Trimming shortened V by 6 bases and J by 3 bases, and 12 bases separated the two germline ends. Germline CDR1 is MDHEN and CDR2 is SYDVKM. CDR3 bases: TGTGCCAGCAGCCCTCCTTCTAACTACAATGAGCAGTTCTTC. Amino acids: CASSPPSNYNEQFF.

This clonotype was found a few times. This sequence joins TRBV7-8 and TRBJ1-1; 8 nucleotides agree with TRBD1. The CDR3 sequence is 14 residues long. The V and J ends lost 6 bases and 5 bases, in that order; junction bases with no gene match: 8. The V gene's germline CDR1 is SGHVS and CDR2 FQNEAQ. The CDR3 nucleotides read TGTGCCAGCAGGGGAGGACAGGGCCTTACTGAAGCTTTCTTT. It specifies CASRGGQGLTEAFF.

This clonotype was detected a few times. The gene calls are TRBV6-5 and TRBJ2-4; a possible D gene is TRBD2 (5 bases). V was trimmed by 2 bases and J by 1 base, leaving 12 bases between them. The CDR3 loop spans 16 amino acids. Germline V gives CDR1 MNHEY, CDR2 SVGAGI. CDR3 DNA sequence: TGTGCCAGCAGTTACAGCCGGGAAGGGGCCAAAAACATTCAGTACTTC. Translation: CASSYSREGAKNIQYF.

As DNA, the CDR3 is TGTGCCACCAGCAGAGACACGGGGGGATTCAACTATGGCTACACCTTC. It translates to CATSRDTGGFNYGYTF. The chain joins TRBV15 to TRBJ1-2, with a possible D match to TRBD1 (5 bases). The CDR3 totals 16 residues. Germline loops: CDR1 LNHNV, CDR2 YYDKDF (reference sequence). Trimming took off 0 bases at V and 2 bases at J, with 13 bases between the two ends.

The genes are TRBV5-1 and TRBJ2-7; 11 bases are shared with TRBD2. CDR3 length equals 16 residues. The junction had 5 bases not matched to a gene; V was cut back by 1 base and J by 2 bases. Germline V gene sequence: CDR1 SGHRS, CDR2 YFSETQ. CDR3 residues: CASSLRVAGGPYEQYF. CDR3 coding DNA: TGCGCCAGCAGCTTGCGGGTAGCGGGAGGGCCCTACGAGCAGTACTTC. The variable domain in full, with the rest retrieved from reference TRBV5-1 and TRBJ2-7, is KAGVTQTPRYLIKTRGQQVTLSCSPISGHRSVSWYQQTPGQGLQFLFEYFSETQRNKGNFPGRFSGRQFSNSRSEMNVSTLELGDSALYLCASSLRVAGGPYEQYFGPGTRLTVT.

This clonotype was seen ten or more times. The CDR3 DNA reads TGCAGCGTTGTCGGGACTAGCGGGAGGAGCACAGATACGCAGTATTTT. Translating it yields CSVVGTSGRSTDTQYF. The chain has TRBV29-1 and TRBJ2-3; TRBD2 matches at 15 bases. Trimming cost V 4 bases and J 0 bases; bases outside gene matches: 2. The CDR3 is 16 amino acids. Germline loops: CDR1 SQVTM, CDR2 ANQGSEA.

The rearrangement uses TRBV20-1 and TRBJ2-1; D call uncertain. The V gene lost 0 bases and the J gene lost 3 bases, with 6 bases spanning the gap. CDR1 and CDR2 from the germline V gene are DFQATT and SNEGSKA (reference sequence). The CDR3 extends over 13 amino acids. CDR3 protein: CSARDLFYNEQFF. DNA for the CDR3: TGCAGTGCTAGAGATCTATTCTACAATGAGCAGTTCTTC.

In this sample, this clonotype turned up many times. The V gene is TRBV5-1, the J gene TRBJ2-2; 13 bases match TRBD2. From germline, CDR1 is SGHRS and CDR2 YFSETQ. The CDR3 totals 19 residues. Trimming removed 4 bases from V and 4 bases from J; junction bases left unmatched: 13. Written as DNA, the CDR3 is TGCGCCAGCAGCGCCACTAGCGGGGGGGCCGCGGCTAGCACCGGGGAGCTGTTTTTT. Encoded protein: CASSATSGGAAASTGELFF.

This clonotype was picked up a small number of times. The V call is TRBV5-6, the J call TRBJ2-4; D may match TRBD1 or TRBD2 (6 bases each). V was trimmed by 4 bases and J by 0 bases, leaving 20 bases between them. The CDR3 contains 18 residues. Germline values: CDR1 SGHDT, CDR2 YYEEEE. The CDR3 here is CASSRKGGGTLAKNIQYF. DNA of the CDR3: TGTGCCAGCAGCCGGAAGGGGGGCGGGACCTTAGCCAAAAACATTCAGTACTTC.